The T cell receptor (beta chain) under discussion was sequenced for a study of cytomegalovirus exposure and HLA in healthy donors. Whole-study results and caveats: Immune exposure information comprised only CMV serostatus.

Trimming left V 4 bases short and J 2 bases short, with 15 bases between. This CDR3 comprises 15 residues. CDR1 and CDR2 (germline): SGHTS, YDEGEE. The PCR used 60 Vbeta and 13 Jbeta primers. Some clones are missing from TCRdb's copy, which holds only in-frame ones; the method was immunoSEQ multiplex PCR. The table records roughly 34,000 clones, almost 70% of them present only once. In the case of this clone: Its specificity is not known.

Sample: PBMCs. The chain has TRBV5-8 and TRBJ1-2, with D unresolved. The sequence was obtained from a man aged 25 to 40 in good health and CMV-seronegative. CDR3 sequence: CASSHASDYNYGYTF. The DNA of the CDR3 is TGTGCCAGCAGCCACGCTTCGGACTACAACTATGGCTACACCTTC.